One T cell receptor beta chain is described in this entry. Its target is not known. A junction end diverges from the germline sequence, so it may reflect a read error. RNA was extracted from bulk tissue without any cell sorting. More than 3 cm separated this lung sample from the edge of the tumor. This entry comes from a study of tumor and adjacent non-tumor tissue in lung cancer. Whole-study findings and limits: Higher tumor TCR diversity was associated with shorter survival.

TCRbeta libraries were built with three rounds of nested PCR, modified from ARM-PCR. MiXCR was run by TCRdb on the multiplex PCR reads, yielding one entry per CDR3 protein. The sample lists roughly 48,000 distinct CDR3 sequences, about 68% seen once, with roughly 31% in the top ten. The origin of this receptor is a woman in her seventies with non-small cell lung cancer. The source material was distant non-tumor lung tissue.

CDR3 DNA sequence: TGTGCCTGCAGCTTCGACAGTAACGCCGGGGAGCTGTTTTTT. Protein sequence: CACSFDSNAGELFF. V gene TRBV11-3 combines with J gene TRBJ2-2; weak D call: TRBD1 (5 bases). Germline values: CDR1 SGHNT, CDR2 YENEEA. The CDR3 contains 14 residues. The whole variable domain, filled in from reference TRBV11-3 and TRBJ2-2, reads EAGVVQSPRYKIIEKKQPVAFWCNPISGHNTLYWYLQNLGQGPELLIRYENEEAVDDSQLPKDRFSAERLKGVDSTLKIQPAELGDSAVYLCACSFDSNAGELFFGEGSRLTVL.